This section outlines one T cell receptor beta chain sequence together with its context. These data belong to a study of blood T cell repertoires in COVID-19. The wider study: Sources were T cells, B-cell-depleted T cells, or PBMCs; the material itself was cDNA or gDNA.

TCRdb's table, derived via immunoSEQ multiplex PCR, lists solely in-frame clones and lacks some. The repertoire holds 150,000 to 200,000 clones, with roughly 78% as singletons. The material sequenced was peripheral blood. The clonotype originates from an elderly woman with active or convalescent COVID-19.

In DNA form, the CDR3 reads TGTGCCAGTAGTATGCAGGGCGGTAAGTGGGACACTGAAGCTTTCTTT. Translation gives CASSMQGGKWDTEAFF. V usage is TRBV19 and J usage is TRBJ1-1, with D possibly TRBD1 on 5 matching bases. CDR1 is LNHDA and CDR2 is SQIVND in the germline V gene (reference sequence). The germline V and J ends were trimmed by 3 bases and 3 bases, with 17 bases remaining between them. The CDR3 consists of 16 residues.